The next 14 T cell receptor beta chains were all read from a single sample in a study of shared clonotypes between healthy human individuals. This table comes from immunoSEQ multiplex PCR, and its TCRdb copy is limited to in-frame clones, with some not included. The table lists more than 2,000,000 clones, approximately 92% of them singletons. Sequenced input: naive CD4+ T cells sorted from blood. Subset indicated: CD45RA+ positively selected. Every receptor here comes from a young man in good health.

About this clone: Other DNA sequences in this specimen translate into the identical CDR3. The chain has TRBV5-6 and TRBJ2-7; the D is unclear. Trimming removed 0 bases from V and 3 bases from J, with 4 bases in between. The germline V gene encodes CDR1 SGHDT and CDR2 YYEEEE. This CDR3 spans 12 amino acids. CDR3 nucleotides: TGTGCCAGCAGCTTGGTTGGCTACGAGCAGTACTTC. This sequence encodes CASSLVGYEQYF.

This rearrangement joins TRBV7-9 to TRBJ2-5, with no clear D. The germline V gene encodes CDR1 SEHNR and CDR2 FQNEAQ (reference sequence). V was shortened by 4 bases and J by 3 bases, with 9 bases between the two germline ends. The CDR3 runs 13 residues. The chain's CDR3 is CASSYGPKETQYF. CDR3 coding DNA: TGTGCCAGCAGCTACGGACCAAAAGAGACCCAGTACTTC. The full variable domain, rest sourced from reference TRBV7-9 and TRBJ2-5, is DTGVSQNPRHKITKRGQNVTFRCDPISEHNRLYWYRQTLGQGPEFLTYFQNEAQLEKSRLLSDRFSAERPKGSFSTLEIQRTEQGDSAMYLCASSYGPKETQYFGPGTRLLVL.

The genes are TRBV21-1 and TRBJ2-5; the D call in the table, TRBD1, was not verified against the DNA. TRBV21-1 is assigned pseudogene status. The CDR3 extends over 18 amino acids. CDR3 coding DNA: TGTGCCAGCAGCAAAGTGGGCAGGGTACCTCGTGTACAAGAGACCCAGTACTTC. Translating it yields CASSKVGRVPRVQETQYF.

The V and J genes are TRBV19 and TRBJ1-2; possibly TRBD1 for D (5 bases). CDR3 length equals 18 residues. V lost 0 bases and J 0 bases, leaving 17 bases between the germline ends. The V gene's germline CDR1 is LNHDA and CDR2 SQIVND (reference sequence). The CDR3 region has the DNA TGTGCCAGTAGTATAGATTGGACCCAGCAGGGACCTAACTATGGCTACACCTTC. Translation: CASSIDWTQQGPNYGYTF.

This clone was observed a few times. The identical CDR3 is also encoded by other nucleotide sequences in the sample. The chain is built from TRBV7-9 and TRBJ1-6; D is unresolved. The CDR3 spans 13 residues. V was clipped by 1 base and J by 7 bases, with 5 bases between them. CDR1 and CDR2 from the germline V gene are SEHNR and FQNEAQ (reference sequence). As DNA, the CDR3 is TGTGCCAGCAGCTTAGACATAAATTCACCCCTCCACTTT. It is translated as CASSLDINSPLHF.

The chain joins TRBV2 to TRBJ2-7; 9 bases are a match to TRBD1. The CDR3 is made up of 15 amino acids. Germline V CDR1 and CDR2: SNHLY, FYNNEI. Trimming at V came to 5 bases and at J to 3 bases, leaving 8 bases not matched to a gene. The CDR3 loop is CASSTPDRGYYEQYF. In DNA form, the CDR3 reads TGTGCCAGCAGTACACCCGACAGGGGGTACTACGAGCAGTACTTC.

With respect to this clone: Additional DNA sequences in this sample encode the identical CDR3. The chain couples TRBV5-1 to TRBJ2-5, with TRBD1 matching 7 bases. The CDR3 totals 14 residues. V gave up 3 bases and J gave up 1 base; unmatched junction bases: 3. Germline V CDR1 and CDR2: SGHRS, YFSETQ. This CDR3 reads CASSSGTAQETQYF. As DNA, the CDR3 is TGCGCCAGCAGCTCCGGGACAGCCCAAGAGACCCAGTACTTC.

As to this clone: Different DNA sequences within this sample yield the same CDR3. The chain links TRBV9 to TRBJ2-1, with TRBD2 matching over 9 bases. V was clipped by 2 bases and J by 4 bases; unmatched bases: 4. CDR3 size: 15 residues. Germline CDR1 reads SGDLS; CDR2 reads YYNGEE. The CDR3: CASSVSGSSYNEQFF. Here the CDR3 DNA reads TGTGCCAGCAGCGTTAGCGGGAGTTCGTACAATGAGCAGTTCTTC.

The V gene is TRBV2, the J gene TRBJ1-2, with 9 bases matching TRBD1. The J segment lost 4 bases and the V segment lost 7 bases, leaving 10 bases of the junction unmatched. The germline V gene encodes CDR1 SNHLY and CDR2 FYNNEI. The CDR3 covers 15 residues. CDR3 residues: CASKVSTGGSYGYTF. Here the CDR3 DNA reads TGTGCCAGCAAAGTGTCGACAGGGGGGAGCTATGGCTACACCTTC.

V and J are TRBV5-4 and TRBJ1-6; D gene ambiguous. The CDR3 extends over 17 amino acids. Germline assignment: CDR1 SGHNT and CDR2 YYREEE (reference sequence). The V and J ends lost 0 bases and 0 bases respectively, with 10 bases between them. The CDR3 coding sequence is TGTGCCAGCAGCTTGGCCGTGGCTAGCTCCTATAATTCACCCCTCCACTTT. This encodes CASSLAVASSYNSPLHF.

A word on this clone: At the DNA level, this CDR3 is encoded by other sequences in the same sample as well. J is TRBJ1-4 and V is TRBV10-3, with no clear D. Germline V gene sequence: CDR1 ENHRY, CDR2 SYGVKD. V was shortened by 0 bases and J by 5 bases, with 7 bases between the two germline ends. The CDR3 length is 14 residues. This CDR3 is CAISESGGNEKLFF. The CDR3 nucleotides read TGTGCCATCAGTGAGTCGGGAGGCAATGAAAAACTGTTTTTT.

Remarks on this clone: The sample carries other DNA sequences with the same CDR3. The chain couples TRBV11-2 to TRBJ2-2, with D uncertain. Germline V gene lookup returns CDR1 SGHAT and CDR2 FQNNGV. The germline V and J ends were trimmed by 0 bases and 2 bases, with 4 bases remaining between them. CDR3 length equals 14 residues. The CDR3 DNA follows: TGTGCCAGCAGCTTAGACACTAACACCGGGGAGCTGTTTTTT. It encodes CASSLDTNTGELFF. Filled out from reference TRBV11-2 and TRBJ2-2, the complete variable domain reads EAGVAQSPRYKIIEKRQSVAFWCNPISGHATLYWYQQILGQGPKLLIQFQNNGVVDDSQLPKDRFSAERLKGVDSTLKIQPAKLEDSAVYLCASSLDTNTGELFFGEGSRLTVL.

The chain links TRBV5-1 to TRBJ1-2; D is unresolved. CDR3 size: 14 residues. V gave up 0 bases and J gave up 7 bases, with 13 bases separating them. The germline V gene encodes CDR1 SGHRS and CDR2 YFSETQ. The CDR3 DNA reads TGCGCCAGCAGCTTGGAGCCGGTTATGGCTGGCTACACCTTC. As protein: CASSLEPVMAGYTF.

The V call is TRBV5-6, the J call TRBJ1-1; D perhaps matches TRBD1 (5 bases). With 4 bases removed from V and 4 bases from J, the gap between germline ends came to 20 bases. The CDR3 has 16 residues. Per germline, CDR1 SGHDT and CDR2 YYEEEE. The CDR3 DNA reads TGTGCCAGCAGCCTGGGGGGATTAAGTCTCGGCACTGAAGCTTTCTTT. Its protein product is CASSLGGLSLGTEAFF.